This T cell receptor (beta chain) was captured by sequencing in a study of blood T cell repertoires in COVID-19. Clones were sequenced by immunoSEQ multiplex PCR, and TCRdb holds only the in-frame ones, with some missing. The data show approximately 500,000 clones, 70% to 90% seen once. This clone was detected only once. The trim removed 3 bases at V and 4 bases at J, leaving 3 bases unmatched. CDR1 and CDR2 from the germline V gene are MDHEN and SYDVKM. The CDR3 runs 15 residues. The sequenced sample consisted of peripheral blood. The TCR was taken from a human donor in a cohort sampled during active COVID-19. The J gene is TRBJ2-2, the V gene TRBV28, with 9 nucleotides matching TRBD1. The CDR3 here is CASSLGTGFTGELFF. CDR3 coding DNA: TGTGCCAGCAGTTTGGGGACAGGGTTCACCGGGGAGCTGTTTTTT. Variable domain in full (rest from reference TRBV28 and TRBJ2-2): DVKVTQSSRYLVKRTGEKVFLECVQDMDHENMFWYRQDPGLGLRLIYFSYDVKMKEKGDIPEGYSVSREKKERFSLILESASTNQTSMYLCASSLGTGFTGELFFGEGSRLTVL.